These 28 T cell receptor beta chains originate from one sample sequenced in a study of blood T cell repertoires in COVID-19. Method: immunoSEQ multiplex PCR; TCRdb's copy keeps in-frame clones and lacks some. The sample shows roughly 240,000 clones, more than 70% of them seen only once. Sample: PBMCs or T cells enriched from blood (not recorded which). The receptors derive from a woman aged 50 to 60 who had recovered from COVID-19.

The gene calls are TRBV13 and TRBJ1-2, with D hard to call. The CDR3 has 15 residues. V lost 5 bases, J lost 8 bases, and 21 bases lay in between. Germline V gene lookup returns CDR1 PRHDT and CDR2 FYEKMQ (reference sequence). Written as DNA, the CDR3 is TGTGCCAGCAGCACCTACTCTACACCGGCGGGAGGCTACACCTTC. Protein sequence: CASSTYSTPAGGYTF. The full variable domain, in which reference TRBV13 and TRBJ1-2 provide the parts outside the CDR3, is AAGVIQSPRHLIKEKRETATLKCYPIPRHDTVYWYQQGPGQDPQFLISFYEKMQSDKGSIPDRFSAQQFSDYHSELNMSSLELGDSALYFCASSTYSTPAGGYTFGSGTRLTVV.

This chain joins TRBV28 and TRBJ1-2, with a tentative D call TRBD1 (6 bases). The CDR3 is 13 residues long. Trimming pared 5 bases from V and 5 bases from J, leaving 12 bases between. Germline assignment: CDR1 MDHEN and CDR2 SYDVKM. CDR3 in DNA: TGTGCCAGCAGTACAGGGAATTTTTATGGCTACACCTTC. Protein: CASSTGNFYGYTF.

Only one count was recorded for this clone. The chain links TRBV6-6 to TRBJ1-4, with D possibly TRBD1 on 5 matching bases. The V and J ends lost 7 bases and 4 bases respectively, with 13 bases between them. The CDR3 has 14 amino acids. CDR1 MNHNY and CDR2 SVGAGI come from the germline V gene (reference sequence). Here the CDR3 DNA reads TGTGCCAGCATCCTGGCAGGGAATAATGAAAAACTGTTTTTT. Residues: CASILAGNNEKLFF.

The chain links TRBV11-3 to TRBJ1-1, with D hard to call. Per the germline V gene, CDR1 is SGHNT and CDR2 is YENEEA. CDR3 size: 14 residues. Trimming cost V 2 bases and J 4 bases, with 11 bases left between them. The CDR3 coding sequence is TGTGCCAGCAGCTTAACGGGGAGGAGCACTGAAGCTTTCTTT. Its protein is CASSLTGRSTEAFF.

V is TRBV28 and J is TRBJ1-5; tentatively, D is TRBD1 (5 bases). From germline, CDR1 is MDHEN and CDR2 SYDVKM. The germline V and J ends were trimmed by 7 bases and 2 bases, with 12 bases remaining between them. There are 14 residues in the CDR3. CDR3 sequence (DNA): TGTGCCAGCACCCCAGGGTCGGGCAATCAGCCCCAGCATTTT. Protein sequence: CASTPGSGNQPQHF.

The rearrangement links TRBV5-1 to TRBJ2-2; D is ambiguous. The CDR3 has 15 residues. CDR1 is SGHRS and CDR2 is YFSETQ in the germline V gene. Trimming left V 0 bases short and J 2 bases short, with 8 bases between. The DNA for the CDR3 is TGCGCCAGCAGCTTGGGTCAGATTAACACCGGGGAGCTGTTTTTT. Encoded protein: CASSLGQINTGELFF.

The J gene is TRBJ2-3, the V gene TRBV19, with TRBD2 matching over 15 bases. The CDR3 covers 17 residues. The V gene end was trimmed by 6 bases and the J gene end by 5 bases; junction bases not matched to a gene: 9. The germline CDR1 and CDR2 sequences are LNHDA and SQIVND (reference sequence). CDR3 sequence: CASSILGLAGGGDTQYF. DNA for the CDR3: TGTGCCAGTAGCATTCTGGGACTAGCGGGAGGTGGAGATACGCAGTATTTT.

This clone has just a few counts. This chain connects TRBV3-1 (or the pseudogene TRBV3-2) to TRBJ1-2; tentatively, D is TRBD1 (6 bases). CDR3 length equals 13 residues. The V gene's germline CDR1 is LGHDT and CDR2 YNNKEL (reference sequence). V was clipped by 1 base and J by 4 bases, with 7 bases between them. In nucleotides, the CDR3 is TGTGCCAGCAGCCAAGTAGGGGGCTATGGCTACACCTTC. It specifies CASSQVGGYGYTF.

This chain connects TRBV27 to TRBJ1-2; weak D call: TRBD1 (6 bases). Germline V gene data show CDR1 as MNHEY and CDR2 as SMNVEV (reference sequence). The ends were cut back, 6 bases at V and 8 bases at J, with 16 bases in the middle. The CDR3 extends over 13 amino acids. CDR3 residues: CASSQRGGRGYTF. The CDR3, as DNA: TGTGCCAGCAGCCAAAGGGGGGGCAGGGGCTACACCTTC.

The V call is TRBV7-6, the J call TRBJ2-2; the D is unclear. The ends were cut back, 5 bases at V and 5 bases at J, with 6 bases in the middle. Germline lookup yields CDR1 SGHVS and CDR2 FNYEAQ. CDR3 size: 12 residues. The CDR3 DNA sequence: TGTGCCAGCAGCCCCCTTACCGGGGAGCTGTTTTTT. Encoded protein: CASSPLTGELFF.

The J gene is TRBJ2-5, the V gene TRBV19; a possible D gene is TRBD1 (5 bases). V lost 6 bases and J 4 bases, leaving 12 bases between the germline ends. Germline CDR1 and CDR2: LNHDA and SQIVND (reference sequence). CDR3 length: 13 amino acids. The CDR3 reads CASRDRGPETQYF. DNA of the CDR3: TGTGCCAGTAGGGATAGGGGTCCAGAGACCCAGTACTTC.

This chain links TRBV19 with TRBJ2-3; TRBD2 matches 7 bases. V shed 3 bases and J 5 bases; nucleotides not matched to a gene: 8. The CDR3 extends over 15 amino acids. Germline assignment: CDR1 LNHDA and CDR2 SQIVND (reference sequence). Here the CDR3 reads CASSMSGLVIDTQYF. DNA for the CDR3: TGTGCCAGTAGTATGTCTGGACTAGTAATAGATACGCAGTATTTT.

The chain is built from TRBV19 and TRBJ1-6; perhaps TRBD1 as D (5 bases). The germline V gene has CDR1 LNHDA and CDR2 SQIVND (reference sequence). The CDR3 covers 15 residues. Trimming removed 4 bases at V and 6 bases at J, with 13 bases between. DNA of the CDR3: TGTGCCAGTAGTACCCAGGGATGGAGTAATTCACCCCTCCACTTT. Its protein product is CASSTQGWSNSPLHF.

This rearrangement joins TRBV7-2 to TRBJ1-5; weak D call: TRBD1 (6 bases). CDR1 and CDR2 from the germline V gene are SGHTA and FQGNSA. The V gene lost 5 bases and the J gene lost 1 base, with 9 bases spanning the gap. The CDR3 extends over 14 amino acids. CDR3 residues: CASSRDTSNQPQHF. DNA for the CDR3: TGTGCCAGCAGCCGGGACACGAGCAATCAGCCCCAGCATTTT.

The chain recombines TRBV28 with TRBJ2-2, with 12 bases identical to TRBD1. Per the germline V gene, CDR1 is MDHEN and CDR2 is SYDVKM. CDR3 length: 19 amino acids. J lost 7 bases, V lost 6 bases, and 18 bases had no gene match. CDR3 loop: CASSRNRDRGLWVFGELFF. DNA for the CDR3: TGTGCCAGCAGCCGAAACCGGGACAGGGGGCTGTGGGTCTTCGGGGAGCTGTTTTTT.

This clone was detected a few times. The chain carries TRBV6-2 or TRBV6-3 and TRBJ1-2; D gene ambiguous. Per the germline V gene, CDR1 is MNHEY and CDR2 is SVGEGT. The CDR3 runs to 12 residues. V lost 6 bases and J 3 bases, leaving 8 bases between the germline ends. CDR3 region: CASSRQDYGYTF. The DNA of the CDR3 is TGTGCCAGCAGCCGGCAGGACTATGGCTACACCTTC.

V and J are TRBV7-2 and TRBJ1-2; possibly TRBD1 for D (5 bases). The CDR3 consists of 14 residues. Trimming took 5 bases from V and 3 from J, leaving 13 bases between them. CDR1 and CDR2 from the germline V gene are SGHTA and FQGNSA. The CDR3 region is CASSPGGEYYGYTF. The DNA of the CDR3 is TGTGCCAGCAGCCCAGGAGGGGAATACTATGGCTACACCTTC.

The chain recombines TRBV6-5 with TRBJ2-3; possibly TRBD2 for D (6 bases). The CDR3 has 14 amino acids. Looked up from germline, CDR1 is MNHEY and CDR2 is SVGAGI. V was shortened by 2 bases and J by 3 bases, with 9 bases between the two germline ends. The CDR3 bases are TGTGCCAGCAGTTACCCGGGGGTTACAGATACGCAGTATTTT. It codes for CASSYPGVTDTQYF.

V is TRBV5-1 and J is TRBJ2-2, with 9 bases identical to TRBD2. The germline V gene has CDR1 SGHRS and CDR2 YFSETQ. The CDR3 is made up of 17 amino acids. V shed 2 bases and J 0 bases; nucleotides not matched to a gene: 5. The CDR3, as DNA: TGCGCCAGCAGCTTTCAAACTAGCGGGCCGAACACCGGGGAGCTGTTTTTT. It encodes CASSFQTSGPNTGELFF. Using reference TRBV5-1 and TRBJ2-2 for the parts outside the CDR3, the full variable domain is KAGVTQTPRYLIKTRGQQVTLSCSPISGHRSVSWYQQTPGQGLQFLFEYFSETQRNKGNFPGRFSGRQFSNSRSEMNVSTLELGDSALYLCASSFQTSGPNTGELFFGEGSRLTVL.

The chain couples TRBV7-2 to TRBJ1-2; D possibly corresponds to TRBD1 (6 bases). The length of the CDR3 is 13 residues. Germline lookup yields CDR1 SGHTA and CDR2 FQGNSA. V was pared by 5 bases and J by 12 bases, with 19 bases between. Here the CDR3 reads CASSPREGHFHTF. The CDR3 DNA is TGTGCCAGCAGCCCAAGGGAGGGACATTTCCACACCTTC.

In its sample, this clone was seen once. The V gene is TRBV7-2, the J gene TRBJ1-2; D perhaps matches TRBD1 (6 bases). The CDR3 has 16 residues. Trimming took 1 base from V and 4 from J, leaving 16 bases between them. Germline loops: CDR1 SGHTA, CDR2 FQGNSA. The CDR3 DNA reads as TGTGCCAGCAGCTTAGGATCCCCGGGGGGCACCTATGGCTACACCTTC. This encodes CASSLGSPGGTYGYTF.

This rearrangement joins TRBV27 to TRBJ2-4; 9 positions match TRBD2. The CDR3 extends over 15 amino acids. Germline CDR1 is MNHEY and CDR2 is SMNVEV (reference sequence). J gave up 8 bases and V 5 bases, and 10 bases lay outside the gene matches. Written as DNA, the CDR3 is TGTGCCAGCAGTCAGCTTAGCGGGGGCAGGGACATTCAGTACTTC. Its translation: CASSQLSGGRDIQYF.

A few counts support this clone. The V and J genes are TRBV4-3 and TRBJ1-1; TRBD1 might be the D (6 bases). The V end lost 2 bases, the J end lost 6 bases, and 13 bases lay between the germline ends. The CDR3 sequence is 14 residues long. Germline CDR1 LGHNA, CDR2 YSLEER. The DNA for the CDR3 is TGCGCCAGCAGCCAATCCCCGGGACAAGCTGAAGCTTTCTTT. As protein: CASSQSPGQAEAFF.

The chain couples TRBV12-5 to TRBJ1-5, with D hard to call. This CDR3 region has 11 residues. The V and J ends lost 3 bases and 11 bases respectively, with 8 bases between them. In germline, CDR1 is LGHNT, CDR2 FRNRAP. This CDR3 is CASGFAGTQHF. The CDR3 nucleotides are TGTGCTAGTGGTTTCGCCGGGACCCAGCATTTT.

The chain carries TRBV3-1 (or the pseudogene TRBV3-2) and TRBJ2-7, with D maybe TRBD2 (7 bases). Trimming cost V 8 bases and J 1 base, with 9 bases left between them. The CDR3 is 12 amino acids. The V gene's germline CDR1 is LGHDT and CDR2 YNNKEL (reference sequence). CDR3 in DNA: TGTGCCAGCGCGGGGGCGTCCTACGAGCAGTACTTC. Its translation is CASAGASYEQYF.

The J gene is TRBJ2-1, the V gene TRBV21-1; the table calls TRBD1, which could not be checked here. TRBV21-1 is shown as a pseudogene. The CDR3 has 15 residues. The DNA for the CDR3 is TGTGCCAGCAGCAAAAGCGGACAGGAGGACAATGAGCAGTTCTTC. Translation gives CASSKSGQEDNEQFF.

The chain has TRBV19 and TRBJ2-5; possible D gene TRBD2, 5 bases. This CDR3 has 14 residues. Germline V lookup: CDR1 LNHDA, CDR2 SQIVND (reference sequence). V gave up 6 bases and J gave up 4 bases, with 15 bases separating them. This CDR3 is CASRHHGGGETQYF. The CDR3 nucleotides read TGTGCCAGTAGACATCACGGCGGAGGAGAGACCCAGTACTTC.

The chain combines TRBV12-3 or TRBV12-4 with TRBJ2-1; D unclear. The CDR3 is 12 amino acids. With 3 bases removed from V and 9 bases from J, the gap between germline ends came to 9 bases. The CDR3 spells CASSFVLGEQFF. The DNA for the CDR3 is TGTGCCAGCAGTTTTGTACTCGGTGAGCAGTTCTTC.